This T cell receptor beta chain was obtained from a study of CD8+CD57+ T cells in acquired aplastic anemia (dated by TCRdb to 2016 to 2018). For the wider study: On average, sorted CD4+ and CD8+ cells yielded around 3.5 ug of extracted DNA, with a range of about 0.19 to 30 ug. A CD8+CD57+ expansion meant a frequency higher than the mean frequency seen in healthy subjects.

Comment on this clonotype: Its antigen remains unidentified. The input lacks base qualities; no much larger clone sits a single base away.

The study at large found these results: CD8+ Simpson's diversity did not differ significantly between patients and healthy controls (P=0.060). Around 30 CD8+ CDR3 sequences were found to be shared between patients and controls, but these sequences appeared to be highly expressed in patients and within the immunodominant clones of the patients.

The germline V gene encodes CDR1 LNHDA and CDR2 SQIVND (reference sequence). V is clipped by 3 bases and J by 3 bases, and the sequence between their germline boundaries is 8 bases long. From its cysteine to its phenylalanine, the CDR3 spans 13 amino acids. The CDR3 DNA has 39 bases and is translated from base 1. Flow cytometry had shown CD8+CD57+ cell expansion in the patients selected for sequencing. Every patient had severe acquired aplastic anemia, diagnosed using the International Study of Aplastic Anemia and Agranulocytosis and Camitta criteria. No patient had received any therapy when blood was sampled. In the study, sorted CD4+ and CD8+ blood T cells from patients with severe aplastic anemia and from healthy subjects underwent deep sequencing of TCR repertoires. Patients were enrolled in the USA under clinicaltrials.gov protocols 00001620, 01623167, 00001397, 00071045, 00081523 and 00961064. Ficoll-Paque density gradient centrifugation was used to isolate peripheral blood mononuclear cells. CD4+ and CD8+ T cells were sorted by FACS or magnetic beads before DNA extraction.

Genomic DNA served as template for TCR beta VDJ combination and CDR3 sequence profiling. TCR repertoire sequencing was run on an Illumina HiSeq 2000. In the original analysis: TRBV/TRBJ rearrangement plots, CDR3 size and DJ length profiles, and Simpson's diversity index were used to evaluate the repertoires. The immunodominant clone was defined as the most abundant DNA sequence in deep sequencing data. CDR3 amino acid sequences were screened for sharing across subjects and were compared with published repertoires and the VDJdb database. The public reads were quality trimmed at Q25 with fastp and then assembled into clones with MiXCR by TCRdb, keeping productive beta chains. Entries are consolidated by CDR3 protein sequence, retaining the most common genes and DNA. What appears here as the V and J calls and clone size reflects TCRdb's work, not the paper's. This sample gives about 160,000 distinct CDR3 sequences in total; roughly 48% of them show up just once. The ten largest clones represent approximately 3% of the sample.

This chain joins TRBV19 to TRBJ1-1; tentative D gene TRBD1, with 6 bases matching. The origin of this receptor is a human donor with aplastic anemia. The sample was sorted CD4+, CD8+, or CD8+CD57+ T cells (not recorded which) from PBMCs. The DNA is TGTGCCAGTAGTATCGGGGGCTACACTGAAGCTTTCTTT. It translates as CASSIGGYTEAFF.